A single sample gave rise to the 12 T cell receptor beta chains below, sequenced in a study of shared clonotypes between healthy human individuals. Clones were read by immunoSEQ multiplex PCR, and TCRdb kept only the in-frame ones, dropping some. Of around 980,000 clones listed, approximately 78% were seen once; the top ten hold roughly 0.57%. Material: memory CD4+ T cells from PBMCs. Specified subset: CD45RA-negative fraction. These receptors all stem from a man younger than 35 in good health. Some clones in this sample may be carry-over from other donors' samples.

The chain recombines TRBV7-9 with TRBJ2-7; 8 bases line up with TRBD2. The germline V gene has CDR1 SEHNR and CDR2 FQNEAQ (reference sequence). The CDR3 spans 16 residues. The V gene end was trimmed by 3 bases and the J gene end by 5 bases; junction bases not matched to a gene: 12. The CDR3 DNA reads TGTGCCAGCAGCTTGATAGGCGCGGGAGGACTGAACGAGCAGTACTTC. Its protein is CASSLIGAGGLNEQYF.

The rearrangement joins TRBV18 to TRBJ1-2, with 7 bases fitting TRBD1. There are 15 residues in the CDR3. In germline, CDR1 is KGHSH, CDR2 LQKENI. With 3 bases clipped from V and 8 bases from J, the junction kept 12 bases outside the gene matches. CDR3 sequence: CASSPNRGPYQGYTF. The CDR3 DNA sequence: TGTGCCAGCTCACCCAACAGGGGCCCATACCAGGGCTACACCTTC.

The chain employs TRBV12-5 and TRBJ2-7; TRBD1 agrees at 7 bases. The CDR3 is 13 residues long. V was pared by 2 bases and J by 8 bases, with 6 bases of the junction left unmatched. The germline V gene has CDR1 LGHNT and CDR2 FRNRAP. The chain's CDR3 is CASGLSDRDKQYF. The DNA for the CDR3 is TGTGCTAGTGGTTTGTCCGACAGGGATAAGCAGTACTTC.

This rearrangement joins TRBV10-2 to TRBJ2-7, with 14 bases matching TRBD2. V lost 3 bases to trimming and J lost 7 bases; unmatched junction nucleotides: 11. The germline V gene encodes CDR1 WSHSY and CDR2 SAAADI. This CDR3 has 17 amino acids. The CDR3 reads CASSDPGLAGGFGEQYF. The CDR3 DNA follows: TGCGCCAGCAGTGACCCAGGACTAGCGGGAGGATTTGGGGAGCAGTACTTC.

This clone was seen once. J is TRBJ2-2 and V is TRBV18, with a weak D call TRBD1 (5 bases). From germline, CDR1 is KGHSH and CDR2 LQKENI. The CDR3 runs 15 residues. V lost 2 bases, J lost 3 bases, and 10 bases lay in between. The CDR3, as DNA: TGTGCCAGCTCACCAAGGGGATCGGACACCGGGGAGCTGTTTTTT. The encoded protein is CASSPRGSDTGELFF. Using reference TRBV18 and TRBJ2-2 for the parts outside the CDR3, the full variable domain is NAGVMQNPRHLVRRRGQEARLRCSPMKGHSHVYWYRQLPEEGLKFMVYLQKENIIDESGMPKERFSAEFPKEGPSILRIQQVVRGDSAAYFCASSPRGSDTGELFFGEGSRLTVL.

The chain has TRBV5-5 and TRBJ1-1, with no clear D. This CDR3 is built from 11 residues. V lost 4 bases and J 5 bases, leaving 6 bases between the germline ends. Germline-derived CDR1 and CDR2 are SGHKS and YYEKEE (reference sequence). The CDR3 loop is CASSPETEAFF. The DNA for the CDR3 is TGTGCCAGCAGCCCGGAGACTGAAGCTTTCTTT.

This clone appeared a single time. CDR3 protein: CASSSAGERQPQHF. CDR3 in DNA: TGTGCCAGCTCCTCGGCGGGAGAAAGGCAGCCCCAGCATTTT. This chain joins TRBV18 and TRBJ1-5, with D unclear. Germline lookup yields CDR1 KGHSH and CDR2 LQKENI. This CDR3 has 14 amino acids. V lost 6 bases and J 7 bases, leaving 16 bases between the germline ends.

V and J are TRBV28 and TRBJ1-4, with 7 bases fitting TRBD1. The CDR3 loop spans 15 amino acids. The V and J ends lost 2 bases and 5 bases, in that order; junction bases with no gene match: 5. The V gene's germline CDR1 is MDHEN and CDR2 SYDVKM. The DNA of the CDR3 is TGTGCCAGCAGTTTAGGGGGACAGAGGAATGAAAAACTGTTTTTT. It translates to CASSLGGQRNEKLFF.

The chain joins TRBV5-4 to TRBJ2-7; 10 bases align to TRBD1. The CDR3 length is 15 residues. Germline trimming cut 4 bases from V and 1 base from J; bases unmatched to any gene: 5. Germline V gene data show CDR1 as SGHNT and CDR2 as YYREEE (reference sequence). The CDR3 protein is CASSQPGQGSYEQYF. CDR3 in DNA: TGTGCCAGCAGCCAACCGGGACAGGGGTCCTACGAGCAGTACTTC.

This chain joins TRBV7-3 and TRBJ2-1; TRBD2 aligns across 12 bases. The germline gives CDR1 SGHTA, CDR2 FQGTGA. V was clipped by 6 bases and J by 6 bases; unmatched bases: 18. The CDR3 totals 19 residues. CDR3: CASRSSGTSGSTRGNEQFF. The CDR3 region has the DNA TGTGCCAGCAGATCATCCGGGACTAGCGGGTCCACAAGGGGCAATGAGCAGTTCTTC.

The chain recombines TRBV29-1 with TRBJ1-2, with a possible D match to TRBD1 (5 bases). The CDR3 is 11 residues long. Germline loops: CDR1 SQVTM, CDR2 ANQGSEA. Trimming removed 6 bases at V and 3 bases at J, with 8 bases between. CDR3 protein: CSVSGYYGYTF. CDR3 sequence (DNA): TGCAGCGTCTCAGGGTACTATGGCTACACCTTC.

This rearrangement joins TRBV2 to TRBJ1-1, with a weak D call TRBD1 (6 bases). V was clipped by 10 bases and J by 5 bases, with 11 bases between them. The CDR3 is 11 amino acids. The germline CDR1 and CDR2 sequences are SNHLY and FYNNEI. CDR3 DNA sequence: TGTGCCACCCAAGACAGGACTGAAGCTTTCTTT. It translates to CATQDRTEAFF.